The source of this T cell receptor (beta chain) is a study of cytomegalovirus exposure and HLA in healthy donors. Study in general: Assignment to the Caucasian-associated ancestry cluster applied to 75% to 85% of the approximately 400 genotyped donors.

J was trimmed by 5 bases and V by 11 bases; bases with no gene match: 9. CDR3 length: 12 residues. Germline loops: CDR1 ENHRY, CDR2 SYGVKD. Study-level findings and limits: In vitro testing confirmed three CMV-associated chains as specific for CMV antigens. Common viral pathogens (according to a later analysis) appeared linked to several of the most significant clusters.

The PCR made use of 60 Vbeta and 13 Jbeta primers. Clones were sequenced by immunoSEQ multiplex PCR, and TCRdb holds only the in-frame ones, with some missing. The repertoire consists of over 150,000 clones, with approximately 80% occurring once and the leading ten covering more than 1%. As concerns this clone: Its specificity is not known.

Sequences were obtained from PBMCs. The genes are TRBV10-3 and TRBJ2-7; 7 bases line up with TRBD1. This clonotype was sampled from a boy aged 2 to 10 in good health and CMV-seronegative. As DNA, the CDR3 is TGTGCCTCACAGGGGAACCGGGACGAGCAGTACTTC. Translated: CASQGNRDEQYF.